What follows are 29 T cell receptor beta chains derived from one specimen sequenced in a study of blood T cells in healthy people across ages. A second roughly 6 to 11 cycle PCR used barcoded and J-beta primers. TCRdb reanalysed the 5' RACE reads using MiXCR and keeps one entry per CDR3 protein. The data contain about 640,000 distinct CDR3 sequences, around 41% of them seen just once; the ten biggest clones take up roughly 30%. The specimen sequenced was blood. These receptors were taken from a man at least 80 years old in good health.

This clonotype was seen repeatedly, ten times or more. The CDR3 protein is CASNNPGQGNTEAFF. CDR3 nucleotides: TGTGCCAGCAATAACCCTGGCCAGGGTAACACTGAAGCTTTCTTT. The chain links TRBV27 to TRBJ1-1; D is possibly TRBD1 (5 bases). The CDR3 is made up of 15 amino acids. The V and J ends lost 7 bases and 2 bases respectively, with 17 bases between them. Germline assignment: CDR1 MNHEY and CDR2 SMNVEV (reference sequence).

This chain uses TRBV12-3 or TRBV12-4 with TRBJ2-1; maybe TRBD2 (5 bases). The CDR3 length is 13 residues. The V gene lost 3 bases and the J gene lost 7 bases, with 10 bases spanning the gap. The CDR3 here is CASSFGVVNEQFF. For the CDR3, the DNA is TGTGCCAGCAGTTTCGGGGTAGTGAATGAGCAGTTCTTC.

This clonotype came up a few times. The gene calls are TRBV29-1 and TRBJ1-3; possibly TRBD1 for D (5 bases). CDR3 length equals 14 residues. Germline CDR1 is SQVTM and CDR2 is ANQGSEA. Trimming stripped 2 bases from V and 0 bases from J, with 8 bases between. DNA for the CDR3: TGCAGCGTTGAATTGGGGGGCTCTGGAAACACCATATATTTT. Protein product: CSVELGGSGNTIYF.

This clonotype was seen only a few times. The chain links TRBV9 to TRBJ1-4, with TRBD1 matching over 8 bases. Germline trimming cut 2 bases from V and 7 bases from J; bases unmatched to any gene: 4. There are 14 residues in the CDR3. CDR1 is SGDLS and CDR2 is YYNGEE in the germline V gene. CDR3 in DNA: TGTGCCAGCAGCGTCGGACAGGGAGGTGAAAAACTGTTTTTT. Translation: CASSVGQGGEKLFF.

This clonotype has at least ten counts. For the CDR3, the DNA is TGTGCCAGCAGCCCCGGAGGGTCCTACGAGCAGTACTTC. Translating it yields CASSPGGSYEQYF. The genes are TRBV28 and TRBJ2-7, with a tentative D call TRBD2 (6 bases). The CDR3 runs 13 residues. Trimming left V 6 bases short and J 1 base short, with 10 bases between. Germline V CDR1 and CDR2: MDHEN, SYDVKM.

J is TRBJ2-1 and V is TRBV10-3; a possible D gene is TRBD2 (7 bases). V lost 10 bases and J lost 9, with 22 bases in between. The CDR3 has 14 amino acids. Per germline, CDR1 ENHRY and CDR2 SYGVKD. The CDR3 nucleotides read TGTGCCACCCAGTCAGGGGCGGGAGAGGGTGAGCAGTTCTTC. Translating gives CATQSGAGEGEQFF.

The J gene is TRBJ1-6, the V gene TRBV7-2, with D possibly TRBD1 on 6 matching bases. Germline V lookup: CDR1 SGHTA, CDR2 FQGNSA. Deletions cut 1 base from V and 1 base from J, with 8 bases between. The CDR3 length is 16 residues. The DNA for the CDR3 is TGTGCCAGCAGCTTAGACAGGGAGTCCTATAATTCACCCCTCCACTTT. Encoded protein: CASSLDRESYNSPLHF.

The J gene is TRBJ1-5, the V gene TRBV20-1; D is possibly TRBD1 (6 bases). CDR1 and CDR2 from the germline V gene are DFQATT and SNEGSKA (reference sequence). CDR3 length: 15 residues. The V and J ends lost 6 bases and 1 base respectively, with 16 bases between them. CDR3 region: CSAGGGGASNQPQHF. The CDR3 region has the DNA TGCAGTGCGGGAGGGGGGGGAGCGAGCAATCAGCCCCAGCATTTT.

The gene calls are TRBV20-1 and TRBJ2-1, with TRBD1 matching over 11 bases. From germline, CDR1 is DFQATT and CDR2 SNEGSKA (reference sequence). The CDR3 is made up of 17 amino acids. V was clipped by 6 bases and J by 0 bases; unmatched bases: 10. The CDR3 DNA reads as TGCAGTGCCCCCGGGACAGGGGGACCAAGCTCCTACAATGAGCAGTTCTTC. Protein sequence: CSAPGTGGPSSYNEQFF.

As concerns this clonotype: Being one base from a much bigger clone, this may be a read error. The rearrangement joins TRBV20-1 to TRBJ2-6, with TRBD1 matching 8 bases. The CDR3 runs 15 residues. Germline lookup yields CDR1 DFQATT and CDR2 SNEGSKA (reference sequence). The CDR3 loop reads CSANTRGPGANILTF. For the CDR3, the DNA is TGCAGTGCAAACACCAGGGGGCCTGGGGCCAACATCCTGACTTTC.

The rearrangement uses TRBV15 and TRBJ1-2; TRBD1 aligns across 8 bases. Germline CDR1 reads LNHNV; CDR2 reads YYDKDF (reference sequence). The CDR3 is 14 residues long. The ends lost 6 bases at V and 4 bases at J; junction bases unmatched: 7. The chain's CDR3 is CATSKETGGYGYTF. The DNA for the CDR3 is TGTGCCACCAGTAAAGAAACAGGGGGCTATGGCTACACCTTC.

The gene calls are TRBV9 and TRBJ2-3; TRBD2 matches at 11 bases. V dropped 3 bases and J dropped 1; count of bases not matched to a gene: 4. Looked up from germline, CDR1 is SGDLS and CDR2 is YYNGEE. The CDR3 is 16 residues long. The CDR3 bases are TGTGCCAGCAGCGCCGGGACTAGCGGAGGCACAGATACGCAGTATTTT. It encodes CASSAGTSGGTDTQYF.

This clonotype came up a few times. CDR3 DNA sequence: TGTGCCAGCAGCCACCAGCGGGGGCCTCCCCACGAGCAGTACTTC. Residues: CASSHQRGPPHEQYF. This sequence joins TRBV3-1 and TRBJ2-7; 8 bases are a match to TRBD2. Trimming at V came to 3 bases and at J to 5 bases, leaving 9 bases not matched to a gene. The CDR3 contains 15 residues. The germline gives CDR1 LGHDT, CDR2 YNNKEL (reference sequence).

This chain uses TRBV7-2 with TRBJ2-7; D unresolved. This CDR3 has 14 residues. V lost 1 base to trimming and J lost 0 bases, with 7 bases between them. Germline CDR1 is SGHTA and CDR2 is FQGNSA. CDR3 amino acids: CASSLVETSYEQYF. DNA for the CDR3: TGTGCCAGCAGCTTAGTCGAGACCTCCTACGAGCAGTACTTC.

This clonotype has a handful of counts. The J gene is TRBJ2-7, the V gene TRBV27; perhaps TRBD1 as D (5 bases). Gene TRBJ2-5 matches the end of the DNA better, so the J call may be wrong. Per germline, CDR1 MNHEY and CDR2 SMNVEV (reference sequence). The CDR3 is 15 amino acids. The CDR3 DNA reads TGTGCCAGCAGTTTAAGGCGACCAGGGTTAGAGACCCAGTACTTC. This encodes CASSLRRPGLETQYF.

The chain links TRBV20-1 to TRBJ1-2; D is unclear. The CDR3 is 12 amino acids. Germline loops: CDR1 DFQATT, CDR2 SNEGSKA (reference sequence). V lost 6 bases and J 3 bases, leaving 11 bases between the germline ends. The DNA for the CDR3 is TGCAGTGCCCGGACCCATTACTATGGCTACACCTTC. It codes for CSARTHYYGYTF.

This clonotype was detected a few times. The rearrangement uses TRBV4-1 and TRBJ1-6, with 10 bases fitting TRBD1. V lost 4 bases, J lost 8 bases, and 5 bases stayed unmatched. The germline gives CDR1 MGHRA, CDR2 YSYEKL. This CDR3 has 15 residues. The CDR3: CASSRGQGTDSPLHF. As DNA, the CDR3 is TGCGCCAGCAGCCGGGGACAGGGGACTGATTCACCCCTCCACTTT.

The chain links TRBV6-5 to TRBJ2-5; 8 nucleotides match TRBD1. Trimming cost V 2 bases and J 5 bases; bases outside gene matches: 7. The CDR3 totals 15 residues. Germline V CDR1 and CDR2: MNHEY, SVGAGI. The CDR3 sequence: CASSYAPGGGETQYF. The CDR3 region has the DNA TGTGCCAGCAGTTACGCCCCAGGGGGCGGGGAGACCCAGTACTTC.

This sequence joins TRBV6-2 or TRBV6-3 and TRBJ2-7, with TRBD1 identical over 8 bases. Germline CDR1 reads MNHEY; CDR2 reads SVGEGT. The trim removed 2 bases at V and 5 bases at J, leaving 5 bases unmatched. The CDR3 length is 14 residues. The CDR3 spells CASSYRTGRNEQYF. CDR3 DNA sequence: TGTGCCAGCAGTTACCGGACAGGGAGAAACGAGCAGTACTTC.

This clonotype was recorded a few times. The CDR3 DNA is TGCAGCGTTGGGCAGACTAAGGAGACCCAGTACTTC. Encoded protein: CSVGQTKETQYF. The J gene is TRBJ2-5, the V gene TRBV29-1, with a possible D match to TRBD2 (5 bases). The CDR3 is made up of 12 amino acids. CDR1 and CDR2 (germline): SQVTM, ANQGSEA. V shed 4 bases and J shed 5 bases, with 11 bases lying between them.

This CDR3 is CASSRKGQRNEKLFF. The CDR3 nucleotides read TGTGCCAGCAGCCGTAAGGGACAACGAAATGAAAAACTGTTTTTT. The chain employs TRBV3-1 and TRBJ1-4, with D perhaps matching TRBD1 (6 bases). The germline CDR1 and CDR2 sequences are LGHDT and YNNKEL (reference sequence). Trimming cost V 4 bases and J 5 bases, with 14 bases left between them. The CDR3 has 15 residues.

The V gene is TRBV21-1, the J gene TRBJ2-5; TRBD2, as called in the table, went unchecked against the DNA. TRBV21-1 is listed as a pseudogene. The CDR3 sequence is 15 residues long. Here the CDR3 reads CASRAKEGIILPQYF. The CDR3 DNA reads as TGTGCCAGCAGGGCAAAGGAGGGAATTATTCTTCCACAGTACTTC.

This chain links TRBV5-6 with TRBJ2-1; D unresolved. The CDR3 runs to 15 residues. Germline V gene data show CDR1 as SGHDT and CDR2 as YYEEEE. V was clipped by 4 bases and J by 2 bases, with 13 bases between them. The DNA of the CDR3 is TGTGCCAGCAGCCAGCCGGGTGGCGCCTACAATGAGCAGTTCTTC. It translates to CASSQPGGAYNEQFF.

The chain recombines TRBV21-1 with TRBJ1-5; the table's D call of TRBD1 was not tested on the DNA. TRBV21-1 is tagged as a pseudogene. The CDR3 runs to 16 residues. The CDR3 protein is CASSKRRAVGNQPQHF. CDR3 nucleotide sequence: TGTGCCAGCAGCAAACGAAGGGCTGTCGGCAATCAGCCCCAGCATTTT.

The chain employs TRBV10-3 and TRBJ2-1; 12 bases are a match to TRBD2. After removal of 6 bases from V and 4 bases from J, the junction contained 4 bases not matched to a gene. Per the germline V gene, CDR1 is ENHRY and CDR2 is SYGVKD. This CDR3 is built from 15 residues. The CDR3 loop is CAIRPLAGGYNEQFF. The CDR3, as DNA: TGTGCCATCAGGCCCCTAGCGGGGGGGTACAATGAGCAGTTCTTC.

This clonotype was seen a handful of times. The chain couples TRBV7-2 to TRBJ1-4; 9 bases fit TRBD1. Unmatched junction bases numbered 11, after V lost 5 bases and J lost 7 bases. This CDR3 comprises 16 residues. CDR1 is SGHTA, CDR2 FQGNSA, per germline. The CDR3 nucleotides read TGTGCCAGCAGCCCCGGTGGGTGGACAGGGGCTGAAAAACTGTTTTTT. It codes for CASSPGGWTGAEKLFF.

In this sample, this clonotype turned up once. The chain is built from TRBV20-1 and TRBJ1-2, with D maybe TRBD1 (6 bases). The CDR3 has 13 residues. The germline V gene encodes CDR1 DFQATT and CDR2 SNEGSKA (reference sequence). Trimming left V 1 base short and J 7 bases short, with 13 bases between. In DNA, the CDR3 is TGCAGTGCTAGAGCTGGCAGGGGCTTTGGCTACACCTTC. It specifies CSARAGRGFGYTF.

This clonotype was counted a few times. The chain links TRBV14 to TRBJ1-2, with no clear D. Germline CDR1 is SGHDN and CDR2 is FVKESK. This CDR3 region has 15 residues. V lost 2 bases to trimming and J lost 0 bases, with 10 bases between them. The CDR3 reads CASSQWRGANYGYTF. The CDR3 nucleotides read TGTGCCAGCAGCCAATGGCGGGGAGCTAACTATGGCTACACCTTC.

This clonotype was picked up one time. The J gene is TRBJ2-4, the V gene TRBV4-2; TRBD1 is a possible D gene (6 bases). The end of the DNA aligns better with TRBJ2-7, so the J call may be wrong. The V gene's germline CDR1 is LGHNA and CDR2 YNFKEQ. The CDR3 is 17 residues long. The CDR3 DNA reads as TGTGCCAGCAGCCACGGACTTTGGACAGACTACTACTACGAGCAGTACTTC. Amino acid sequence: CASSHGLWTDYYYEQYF.